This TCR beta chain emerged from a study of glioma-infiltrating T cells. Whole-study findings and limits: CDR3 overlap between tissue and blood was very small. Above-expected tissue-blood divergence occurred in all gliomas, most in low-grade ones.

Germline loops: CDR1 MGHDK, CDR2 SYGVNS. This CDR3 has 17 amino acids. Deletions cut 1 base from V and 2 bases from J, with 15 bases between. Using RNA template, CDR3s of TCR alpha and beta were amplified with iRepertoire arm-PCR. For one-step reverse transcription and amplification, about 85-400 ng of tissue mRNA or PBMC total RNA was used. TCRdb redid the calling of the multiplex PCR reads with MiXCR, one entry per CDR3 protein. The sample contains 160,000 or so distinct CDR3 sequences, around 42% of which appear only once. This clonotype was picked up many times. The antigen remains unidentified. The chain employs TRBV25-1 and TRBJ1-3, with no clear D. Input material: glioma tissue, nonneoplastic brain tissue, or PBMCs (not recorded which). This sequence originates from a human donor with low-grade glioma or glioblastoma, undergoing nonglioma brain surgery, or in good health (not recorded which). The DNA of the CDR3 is TGTGCCAGCAGTGAATTCGGTGGAGGGCCGCCTGGAAACACCATATATTTT. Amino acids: CASSEFGGGPPGNTIYF.